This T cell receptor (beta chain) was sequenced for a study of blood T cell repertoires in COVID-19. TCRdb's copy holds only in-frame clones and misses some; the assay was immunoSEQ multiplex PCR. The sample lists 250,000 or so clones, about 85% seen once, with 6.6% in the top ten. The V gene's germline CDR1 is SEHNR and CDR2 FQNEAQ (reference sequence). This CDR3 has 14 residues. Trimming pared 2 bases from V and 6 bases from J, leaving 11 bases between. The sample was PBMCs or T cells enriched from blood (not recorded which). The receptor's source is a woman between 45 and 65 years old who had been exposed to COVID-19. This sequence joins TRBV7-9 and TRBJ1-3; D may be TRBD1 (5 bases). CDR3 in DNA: TGTGCCAGCAGCTTACAGGGATCTCAAAACACCATATATTTT. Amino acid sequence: CASSLQGSQNTIYF. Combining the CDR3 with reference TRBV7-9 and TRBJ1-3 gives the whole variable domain DTGVSQNPRHKITKRGQNVTFRCDPISEHNRLYWYRQTLGQGPEFLTYFQNEAQLEKSRLLSDRFSAERPKGSFSTLEIQRTEQGDSAMYLCASSLQGSQNTIYFGEGSWLTVV.